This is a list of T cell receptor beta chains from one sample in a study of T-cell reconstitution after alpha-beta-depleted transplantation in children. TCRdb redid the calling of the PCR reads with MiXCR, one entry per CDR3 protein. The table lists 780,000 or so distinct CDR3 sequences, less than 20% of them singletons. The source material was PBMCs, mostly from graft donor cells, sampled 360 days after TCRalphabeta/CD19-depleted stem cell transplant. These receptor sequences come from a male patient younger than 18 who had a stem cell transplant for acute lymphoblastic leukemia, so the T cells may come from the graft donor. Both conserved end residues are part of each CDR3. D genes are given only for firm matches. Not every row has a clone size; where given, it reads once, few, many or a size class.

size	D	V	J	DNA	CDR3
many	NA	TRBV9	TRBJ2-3	TGTGCCAGCAGCGTAGCGGATACTAGGGGCACAGATACGCAGTATTTT	CASSVADTRGTDTQYF
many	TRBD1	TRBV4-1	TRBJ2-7	TGCGCCAGCAGCCAAGACGGGACAGCCTTAGACGAGCAGTACTTC	CASSQDGTALDEQYF
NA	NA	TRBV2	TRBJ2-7	TGTGCCAGCAGAGTCAGAATTGACGAGCAGTACTTC	CASRVRIDEQYF
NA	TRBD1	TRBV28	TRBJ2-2	TGTGCCAGCAGATATTCGGACAGGACCGGGGAGCTGTTTTTT	CASRYSDRTGELFF
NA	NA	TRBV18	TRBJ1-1	TGTGCCAGCTCACCAATGGGAACCTACACTGAAGCTTTCTTT	CASSPMGTYTEAFF
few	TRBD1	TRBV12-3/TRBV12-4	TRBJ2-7	TGTGCCAGCAGTTACCCCCTTGGACAGGGTTACTACGAGCAGTACTTC	CASSYPLGQGYYEQYF
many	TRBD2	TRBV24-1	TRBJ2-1	TGTGCCACCAGTGATTGGACTAGCGGCTCCTACAATGAGCAGTTCTTC	CATSDWTSGSYNEQFF
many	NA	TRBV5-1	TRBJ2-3	TGCGCCAGCAGCTTGTCGCCCCCCGCAGATACGCAGTATTTT	CASSLSPPADTQYF
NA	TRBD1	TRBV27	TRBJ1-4	TGTGCCAGCACCCAGAGCTGGCAGGGGGTGGCTCATGAAAAACTGTTTTTT	CASTQSWQGVAHEKLFF
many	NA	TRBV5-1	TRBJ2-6	TGCGCCAGCAGCTCTCCTCGCTCTGGGGCCAACGTCCTGACTTTC	CASSSPRSGANVLTF
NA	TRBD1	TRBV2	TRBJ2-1	TGTGCCAGCTTCTCCGGGACAGGGGTCGGCAATGAGCAGTTCTTC	CASFSGTGVGNEQFF
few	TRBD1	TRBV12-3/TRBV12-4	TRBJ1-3	TGTGCCAGCAGCCCCCAGGGGGTTGGAAACACCATATATTTT	CASSPQGVGNTIYF
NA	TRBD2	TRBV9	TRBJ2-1	TGTGCCAGCAGCTTTAGCGGGAGTTGGTACAATGAGCAGTTCTTC	CASSFSGSWYNEQFF
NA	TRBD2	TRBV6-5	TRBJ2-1	TGTGCCAGCAGTTACGTCTCCCAAAGACTAGCGGGAGACAATGAGCAGTTCTTC	CASSYVSQRLAGDNEQFF
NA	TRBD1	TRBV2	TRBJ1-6	TGTGCCAGCAGTCCGGGACAGGGGACCTCCTATAATTCACCCCTCCACTTT	CASSPGQGTSYNSPLHF